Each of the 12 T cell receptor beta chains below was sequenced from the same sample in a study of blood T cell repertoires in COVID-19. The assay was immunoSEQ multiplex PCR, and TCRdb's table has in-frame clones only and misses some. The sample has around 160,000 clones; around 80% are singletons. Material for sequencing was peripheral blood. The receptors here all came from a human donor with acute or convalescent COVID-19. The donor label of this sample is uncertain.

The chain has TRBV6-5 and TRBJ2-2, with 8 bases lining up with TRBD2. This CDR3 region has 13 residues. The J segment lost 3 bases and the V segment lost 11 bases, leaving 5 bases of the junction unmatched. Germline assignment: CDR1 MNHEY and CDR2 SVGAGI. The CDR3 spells CAAVSGDTGELFF. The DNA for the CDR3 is TGTGCCGCGGTTAGCGGGGACACCGGGGAGCTGTTTTTT.

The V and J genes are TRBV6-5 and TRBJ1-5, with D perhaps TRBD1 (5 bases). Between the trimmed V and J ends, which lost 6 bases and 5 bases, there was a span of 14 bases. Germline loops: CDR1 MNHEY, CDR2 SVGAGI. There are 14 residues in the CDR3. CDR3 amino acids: CASRWLKGDQPQHF. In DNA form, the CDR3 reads TGTGCCAGCAGGTGGTTGAAAGGGGATCAGCCCCAGCATTTT.

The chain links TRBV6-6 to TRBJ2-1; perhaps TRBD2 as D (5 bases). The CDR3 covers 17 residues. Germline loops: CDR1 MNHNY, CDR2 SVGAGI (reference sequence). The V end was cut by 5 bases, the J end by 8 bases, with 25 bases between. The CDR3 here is CASSPRILLVGGHEQFF. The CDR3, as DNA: TGTGCCAGCAGTCCGCGCATCCTACTAGTAGGTGGCCATGAGCAGTTCTTC.

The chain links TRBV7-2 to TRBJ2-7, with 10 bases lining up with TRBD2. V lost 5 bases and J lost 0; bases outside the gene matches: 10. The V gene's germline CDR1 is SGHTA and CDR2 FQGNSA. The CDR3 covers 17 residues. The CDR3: CASSEGIAGGHSYEQYF. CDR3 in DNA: TGTGCCAGCAGCGAGGGGATAGCGGGGGGCCACTCCTACGAGCAGTACTTC.

The CDR3 loop reads CASSLLASGGNEQFF. In DNA form, the CDR3 reads TGCGCCAGCAGCTTGCTGGCTAGCGGGGGGAATGAGCAGTTCTTC. V gene TRBV5-1 combines with J gene TRBJ2-1, with TRBD2 identical over 11 bases. J was trimmed by 7 bases and V by 1 base; bases with no gene match: 4. This CDR3 has 15 residues. CDR1 SGHRS and CDR2 YFSETQ come from the germline V gene.

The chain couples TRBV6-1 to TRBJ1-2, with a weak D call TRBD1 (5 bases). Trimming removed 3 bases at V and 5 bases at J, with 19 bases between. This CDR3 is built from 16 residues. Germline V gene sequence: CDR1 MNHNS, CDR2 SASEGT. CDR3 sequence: CASSDYPASGGYGYTF. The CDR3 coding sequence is TGTGCCAGCAGTGATTACCCGGCCTCCGGGGGGTATGGCTACACCTTC.

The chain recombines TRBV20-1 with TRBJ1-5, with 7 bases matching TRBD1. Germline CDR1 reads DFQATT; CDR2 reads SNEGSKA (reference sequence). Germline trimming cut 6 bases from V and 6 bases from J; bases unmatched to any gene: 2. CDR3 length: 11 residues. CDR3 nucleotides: TGCAGTGCCAGGGGGATTCAGCCCCAGCATTTT. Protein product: CSARGIQPQHF.

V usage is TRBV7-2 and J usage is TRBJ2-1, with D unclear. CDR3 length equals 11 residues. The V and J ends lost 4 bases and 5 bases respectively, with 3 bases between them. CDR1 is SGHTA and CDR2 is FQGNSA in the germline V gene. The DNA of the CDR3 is TGTGCCAGCAGCTCTAACAATGAGCAGTTCTTC. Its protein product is CASSSNNEQFF.

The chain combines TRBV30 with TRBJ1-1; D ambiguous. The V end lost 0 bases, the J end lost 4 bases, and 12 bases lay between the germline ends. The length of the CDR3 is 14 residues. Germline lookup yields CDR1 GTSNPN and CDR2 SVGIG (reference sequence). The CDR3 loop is CAWSVRARGTEAFF. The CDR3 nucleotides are TGTGCCTGGAGTGTGAGGGCGCGGGGCACTGAAGCTTTCTTT. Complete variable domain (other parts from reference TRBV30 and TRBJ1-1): SQTIHQWPATLVQPVGSPLSLECTVEGTSNPNLYWYRQAAGRGLQLLFYSVGIGQISSEVPQNLSASRPQDRQFILSSKKLLLSDSGFYLCAWSVRARGTEAFFGQGTRLTVV.

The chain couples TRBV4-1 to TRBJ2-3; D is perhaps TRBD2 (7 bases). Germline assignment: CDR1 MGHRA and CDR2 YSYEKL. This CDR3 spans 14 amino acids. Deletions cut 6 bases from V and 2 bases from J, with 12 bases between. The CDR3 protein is CASSLGGLTDTQYF. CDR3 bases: TGCGCCAGCAGTCTCGGGGGGCTCACAGATACGCAGTATTTT.

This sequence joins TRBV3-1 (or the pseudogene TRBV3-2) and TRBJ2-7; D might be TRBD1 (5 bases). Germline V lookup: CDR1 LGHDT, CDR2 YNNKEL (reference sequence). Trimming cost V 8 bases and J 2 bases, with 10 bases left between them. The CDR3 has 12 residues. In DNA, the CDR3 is TGTGCCAGCGGGGCAGGGACCTACGAGCAGTACTTC. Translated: CASGAGTYEQYF.

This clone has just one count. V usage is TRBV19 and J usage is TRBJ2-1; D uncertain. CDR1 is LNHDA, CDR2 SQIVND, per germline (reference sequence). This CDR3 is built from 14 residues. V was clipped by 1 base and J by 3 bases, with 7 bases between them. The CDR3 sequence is CASSIALFYNEQFF. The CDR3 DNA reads TGTGCCAGTAGTATAGCCCTTTTCTACAATGAGCAGTTCTTC.